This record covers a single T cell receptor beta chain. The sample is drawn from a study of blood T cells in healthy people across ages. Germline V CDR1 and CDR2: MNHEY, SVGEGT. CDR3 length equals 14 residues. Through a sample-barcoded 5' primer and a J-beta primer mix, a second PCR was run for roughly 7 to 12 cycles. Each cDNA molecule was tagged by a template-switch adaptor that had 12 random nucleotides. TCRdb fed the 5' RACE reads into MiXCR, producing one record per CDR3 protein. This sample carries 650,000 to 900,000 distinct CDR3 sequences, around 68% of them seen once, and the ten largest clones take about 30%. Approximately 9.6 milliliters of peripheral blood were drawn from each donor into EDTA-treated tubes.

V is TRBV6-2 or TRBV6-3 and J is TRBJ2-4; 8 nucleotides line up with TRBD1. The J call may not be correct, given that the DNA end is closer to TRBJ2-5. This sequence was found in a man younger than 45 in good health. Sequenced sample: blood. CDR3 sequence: CASNGQGARKTQYF. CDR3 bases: TGTGCCAGCAATGGGCAGGGGGCGAGGAAGACCCAGTACTTC.